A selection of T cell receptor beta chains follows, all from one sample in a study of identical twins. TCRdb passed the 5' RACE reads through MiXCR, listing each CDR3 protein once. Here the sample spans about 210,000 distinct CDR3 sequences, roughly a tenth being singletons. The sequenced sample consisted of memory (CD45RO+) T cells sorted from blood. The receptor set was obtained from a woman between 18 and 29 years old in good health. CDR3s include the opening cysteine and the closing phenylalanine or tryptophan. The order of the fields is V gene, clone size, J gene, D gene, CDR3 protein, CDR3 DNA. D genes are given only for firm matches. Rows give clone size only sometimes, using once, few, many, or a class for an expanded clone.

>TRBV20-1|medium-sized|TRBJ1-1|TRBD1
CSARDEDRGVVNTEAFF
TGCAGTGCTAGAGATGAGGACAGGGGAGTGGTGAACACTGAAGCTTTCTTT
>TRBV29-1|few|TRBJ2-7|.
CSIRKVLPYYEQYF
TGCAGCATAAGAAAGGTTCTTCCCTACTACGAGCAGTACTTC
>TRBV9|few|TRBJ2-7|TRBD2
CASSPRDYNSYEQYF
TGTGCCAGCAGCCCCCGGGACTACAACTCCTACGAGCAGTACTTC
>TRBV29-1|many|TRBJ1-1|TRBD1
CSVQGQGGKAFF
TGCAGCGTTCAAGGACAGGGTGGGAAAGCTTTCTTT
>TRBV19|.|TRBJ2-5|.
CASRLPGRETQYF
TGTGCCAGTAGACTCCCGGGTCGGGAGACCCAGTACTTC
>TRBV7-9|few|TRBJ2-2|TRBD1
CASRHSRDSLLTGELFF
TGTGCCAGCAGACACAGCCGGGACAGCCTTTTGACCGGGGAGCTGTTTTTT
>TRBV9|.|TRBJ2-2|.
CASSVGLALGYTGELFF
TGTGCCAGCAGCGTAGGGCTAGCGCTTGGCTACACCGGGGAGCTGTTTTTT
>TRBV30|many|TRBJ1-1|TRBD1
CAWSGQVGTEAFF
TGTGCCTGGAGCGGACAGGTGGGGACTGAAGCTTTCTTT
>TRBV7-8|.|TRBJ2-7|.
CASSPRISMTYEQYF
TGTGCCAGCAGCCCTAGAATCTCCATGACCTACGAGCAGTACTTC
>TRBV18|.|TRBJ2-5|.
CASSEERETQYF
TGTGCCAGCTCGGAGGAAAGGGAGACCCAGTACTTC
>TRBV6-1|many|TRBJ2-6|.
CASVGANSGANVLTF
TGTGCCAGCGTAGGCGCCAACTCTGGGGCCAACGTCCTGACTTTC
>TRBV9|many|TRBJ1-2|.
CASSVVPGGDHLGYTF
TGTGCCAGCAGCGTAGTCCCCGGGGGGGACCATCTTGGCTACACCTTC
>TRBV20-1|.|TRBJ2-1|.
CSAGLSSYNEQFF
TGCAGTGCTGGACTTAGCTCCTACAATGAGCAGTTCTTC
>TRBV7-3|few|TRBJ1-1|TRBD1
CASSPVGTGGGGTEAFF
TGTGCCAGCAGCCCCGTGGGGACAGGGGGTGGGGGCACTGAAGCTTTCTTT
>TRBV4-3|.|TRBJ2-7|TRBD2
CASSQERLAINEQYF
TGCGCCAGCAGCCAAGAAAGACTAGCAATCAACGAGCAGTACTTC
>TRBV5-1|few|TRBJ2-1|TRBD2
CASSLAIAGGNEQFF
TGCGCCAGCAGCTTGGCTATAGCGGGGGGCAATGAGCAGTTCTTC
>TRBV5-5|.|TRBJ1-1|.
CASSLGGRVMNTEAFF
TGTGCCAGCAGCTTGGGCGGGCGCGTTATGAACACTGAAGCTTTCTTT
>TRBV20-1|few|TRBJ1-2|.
CSASLTARGGYTF
TGCAGTGCTAGTCTCACGGCCAGGGGTGGCTACACCTTC
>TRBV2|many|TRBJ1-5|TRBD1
CASSDTGGDQPQHF
TGTGCCAGCTCCGACACAGGGGGAGATCAGCCCCAGCATTTT
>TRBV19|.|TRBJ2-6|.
CASSIRGRLSSGANVLTF
TGTGCCAGTAGTATACGGGGAAGACTGAGCTCTGGGGCCAACGTCCTGACTTTC
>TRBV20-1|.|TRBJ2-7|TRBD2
CSAAGTSPNEQYF
TGCAGTGCTGCCGGGACTAGCCCCAACGAGCAGTACTTC
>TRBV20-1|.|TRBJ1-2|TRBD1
CSARPGGSYGYTF
TGCAGTGCTAGACCAGGGGGCAGCTATGGCTACACCTTC
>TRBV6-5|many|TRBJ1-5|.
CASSSRQVGASPQHF
TGTGCCAGCAGTTCCCGACAGGTTGGGGCATCACCCCAGCATTTT
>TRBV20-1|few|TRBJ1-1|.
CSARVIGGIAFF
TGCAGTGCTAGAGTTATCGGGGGGATAGCTTTCTTT
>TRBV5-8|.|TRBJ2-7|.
CASSSYPRRESYEQYF
TGTGCCAGCAGCTCCTACCCCCGCCGCGAGTCCTACGAGCAGTACTTC
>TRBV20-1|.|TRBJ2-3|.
CSAYIFTSTDTQYF
TGCAGTGCTTACATCTTCACTAGCACAGATACGCAGTATTTT
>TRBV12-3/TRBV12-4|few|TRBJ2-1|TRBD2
CASSLAGGQQEQFF
TGTGCCAGCAGTCTAGCGGGGGGGCAACAAGAGCAGTTCTTC
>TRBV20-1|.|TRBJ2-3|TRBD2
CSARDLPSGEADTQYF
TGCAGTGCTAGAGATCTTCCTAGCGGGGAGGCAGATACGCAGTATTTT
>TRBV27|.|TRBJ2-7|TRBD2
CASRPGTSATEQYF
TGTGCCAGCCGTCCCGGGACTAGCGCTACCGAGCAGTACTTC
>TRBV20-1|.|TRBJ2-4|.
CSARDLADSPLAKNIQYF
TGCAGTGCTAGAGATCTCGCCGACAGTCCCTTAGCCAAAAACATTCAGTACTTC
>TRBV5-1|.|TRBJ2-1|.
CASSLVAARVNEQFF
TGCGCCAGCAGCTTGGTAGCCGCGAGGGTCAATGAGCAGTTCTTC
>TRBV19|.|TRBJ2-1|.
CASSIARYNEQFF
TGTGCCAGTAGTATAGCCAGGTACAATGAGCAGTTCTTC
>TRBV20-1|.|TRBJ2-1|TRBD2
CSASTSGSIHEQFF
TGCAGTGCTAGTACTAGCGGGAGCATTCATGAGCAGTTCTTC
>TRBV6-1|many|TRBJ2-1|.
CASSRDGGPYNEQFF
TGTGCCAGCAGTAGGGACGGGGGGCCTTACAATGAGCAGTTCTTC
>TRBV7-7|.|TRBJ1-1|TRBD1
CASSTGAEAFF
TGTGCCAGCAGCACAGGGGCAGAAGCTTTCTTT
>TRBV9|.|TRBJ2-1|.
CASSVLGYSEQFF
TGTGCCAGCAGCGTACTGGGGTATTCTGAGCAGTTCTTC
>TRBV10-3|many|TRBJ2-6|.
CAISELSGAGANVLTF
TGTGCCATCAGTGAGCTCAGTGGGGCTGGGGCCAACGTCCTGACTTTC
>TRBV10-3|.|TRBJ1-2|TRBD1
CAAGQGNYGYTF
TGTGCCGCGGGACAGGGCAACTATGGCTACACCTTC
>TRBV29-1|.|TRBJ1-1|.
CSGAAGDTEAFF
TGCAGCGGTGCCGCGGGGGACACTGAAGCTTTCTTT
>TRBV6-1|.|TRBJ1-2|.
CASSGSGYGYTF
TGTGCCAGCAGTGGTAGCGGCTATGGCTACACCTTC
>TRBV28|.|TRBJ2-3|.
CASSWRAGTDTQYF
TGTGCCAGCAGTTGGCGGGCAGGCACAGATACGCAGTATTTT
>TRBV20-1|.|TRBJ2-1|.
CSARFGGGPSGDEQFF
TGCAGTGCTAGGTTTGGAGGGGGCCCTTCGGGCGATGAGCAGTTCTTC
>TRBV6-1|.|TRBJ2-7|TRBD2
CASSPYASGRDDEQYF
TGTGCCAGCAGTCCTTACGCGAGCGGGAGGGATGACGAGCAGTACTTC
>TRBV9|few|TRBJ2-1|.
CASSVGFNPVDEQFF
TGTGCCAGCAGCGTAGGATTTAACCCCGTAGATGAGCAGTTCTTC
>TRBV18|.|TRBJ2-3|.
CASSPVKTEDTDTQYF
TGTGCCAGCTCACCGGTTAAGACAGAGGATACAGATACGCAGTATTTT